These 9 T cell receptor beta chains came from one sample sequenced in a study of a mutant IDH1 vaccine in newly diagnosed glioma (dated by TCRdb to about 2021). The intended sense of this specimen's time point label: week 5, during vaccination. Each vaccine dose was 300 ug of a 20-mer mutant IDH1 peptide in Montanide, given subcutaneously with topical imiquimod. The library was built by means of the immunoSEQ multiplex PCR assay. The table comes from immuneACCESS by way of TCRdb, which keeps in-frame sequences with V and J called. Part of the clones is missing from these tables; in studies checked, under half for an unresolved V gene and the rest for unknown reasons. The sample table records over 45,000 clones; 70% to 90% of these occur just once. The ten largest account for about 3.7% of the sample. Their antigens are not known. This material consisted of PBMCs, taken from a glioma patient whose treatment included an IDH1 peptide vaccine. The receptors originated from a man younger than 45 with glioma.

CDR3 region: CAISETGYEQYF. In DNA form, the CDR3 reads TGTGCCATCAGTGAGACAGGATACGAGCAGTACTTC. The chain carries TRBV10-3 and TRBJ2-7; tentatively, D is TRBD1 (5 bases). The V gene's germline CDR1 is ENHRY and CDR2 SYGVKD. CDR3 length: 12 residues. Trimming removed 2 bases at V and 4 bases at J, with 6 bases between.

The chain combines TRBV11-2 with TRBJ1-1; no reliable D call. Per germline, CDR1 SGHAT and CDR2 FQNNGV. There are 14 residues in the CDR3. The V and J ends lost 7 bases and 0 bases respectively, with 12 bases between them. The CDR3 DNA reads TGTGCCAGCACCCACAGACAATTGAACACTGAAGCTTTCTTT. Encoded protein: CASTHRQLNTEAFF.

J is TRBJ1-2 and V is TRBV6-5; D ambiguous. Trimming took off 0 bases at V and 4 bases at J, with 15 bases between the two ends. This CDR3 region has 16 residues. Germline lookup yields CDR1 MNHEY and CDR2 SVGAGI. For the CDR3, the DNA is TGTGCCAGCAGTTACTCATCGGGATACCCCTCCTATGGCTACACCTTC. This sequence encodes CASSYSSGYPSYGYTF.

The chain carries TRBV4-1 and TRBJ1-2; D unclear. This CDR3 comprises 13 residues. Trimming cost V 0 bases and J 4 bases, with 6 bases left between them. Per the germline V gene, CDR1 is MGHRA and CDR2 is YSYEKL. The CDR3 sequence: CASSQDEGYGYTF. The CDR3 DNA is TGCGCCAGCAGCCAAGACGAAGGCTATGGCTACACCTTC.

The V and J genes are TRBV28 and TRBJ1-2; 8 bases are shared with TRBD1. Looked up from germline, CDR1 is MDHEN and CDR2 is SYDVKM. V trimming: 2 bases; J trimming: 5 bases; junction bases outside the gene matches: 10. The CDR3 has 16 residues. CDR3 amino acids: CASSLGTGSGRYGYTF. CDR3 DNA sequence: TGTGCCAGCAGTTTAGGGACAGGCTCAGGGAGGTATGGCTACACCTTC.

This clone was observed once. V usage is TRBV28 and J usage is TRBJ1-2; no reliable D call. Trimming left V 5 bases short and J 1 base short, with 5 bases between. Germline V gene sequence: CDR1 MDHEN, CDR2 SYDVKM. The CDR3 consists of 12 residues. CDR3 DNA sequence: TGTGCCAGCAGTCTACATAACTATGGCTACACCTTC. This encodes CASSLHNYGYTF.

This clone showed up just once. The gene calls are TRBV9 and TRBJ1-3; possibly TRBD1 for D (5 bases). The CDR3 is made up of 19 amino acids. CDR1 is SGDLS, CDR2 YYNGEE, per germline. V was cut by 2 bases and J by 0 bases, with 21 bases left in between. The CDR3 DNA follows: TGTGCCAGCAGCGTTTTGCCCGCGGCGGGGGGGAGCTCTGGAAACACCATATATTTT. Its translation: CASSVLPAAGGSSGNTIYF. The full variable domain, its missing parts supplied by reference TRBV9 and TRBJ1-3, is DSGVTQTPKHLITATGQRVTLRCSPRSGDLSVYWYQQSLDQGLQFLIQYYNGEERAKGNILERFSAQQFPDLHSELNLSSLELGDSALYFCASSVLPAAGGSSGNTIYFGEGSWLTVV.

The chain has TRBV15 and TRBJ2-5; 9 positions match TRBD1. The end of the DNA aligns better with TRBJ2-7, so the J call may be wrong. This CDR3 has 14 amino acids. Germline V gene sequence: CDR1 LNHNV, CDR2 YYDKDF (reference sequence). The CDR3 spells CATSRADRGYEQYF. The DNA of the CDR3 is TGTGCCACCAGCAGAGCGGACAGGGGCTACGAGCAGTACTTC.

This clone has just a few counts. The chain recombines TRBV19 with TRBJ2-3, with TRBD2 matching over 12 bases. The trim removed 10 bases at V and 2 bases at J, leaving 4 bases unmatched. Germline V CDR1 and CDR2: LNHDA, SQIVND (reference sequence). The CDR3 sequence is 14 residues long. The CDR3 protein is CATRTSGNTDTQYF. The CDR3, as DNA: TGTGCCACTCGGACTAGCGGGAACACAGATACGCAGTATTTT.